This T cell receptor (beta chain) was captured in a study of regulatory T cells in long-lasting Graves disease. Study-wide context: Antithyroid drug intake by newly diagnosed Graves' patients had lasted under 3 months. Whole-study findings and limits: The study found persistent patients shared more public clonotypes (over 2,500) than new patients (nearly 1,000).

The time point was: newly diagnosed GD, antithyroid drugs for less than 3 months. Researchers made the TCR library from RNA that was extracted from PBMCs. This clonotype occurred a few times. What it recognizes is unknown. Germline CDR1 is KGHSH and CDR2 is LQKENI. The V end lost 0 bases, the J end lost 0 bases, and 6 bases lay between the germline ends. The length of the CDR3 is 15 residues. CDR3 regions were amplified by Arm-PCR using iRepertoire HTBI primers to build TCR beta libraries. Each CDR3 protein gets one entry after TCRdb re-called the multiplex PCR reads with MiXCR. Found here are about 470,000 distinct CDR3 sequences, approximately 15% of them singletons; the top ten hold around 17%. This sample also belongs to another study, concerning T cells in Graves' hyperthyroidism and ophthalmopathy. That source reports: The study used the HTBI primer set for a first-round RT-PCR of the TCR CDR3.

The sequenced sample was peripheral blood mononuclear cells (PBMCs), obtained at new diagnosis, from a patient treated with antithyroid drugs. The sequence came from a woman aged 30 to 39 with Graves disease. The chain joins TRBV18 to TRBJ1-3; D not resolved. The CDR3, as DNA: TGTGCCAGCTCACCACCAACAGTCTCTGGAAACACCATATATTTT. The encoded protein is CASSPPTVSGNTIYF.